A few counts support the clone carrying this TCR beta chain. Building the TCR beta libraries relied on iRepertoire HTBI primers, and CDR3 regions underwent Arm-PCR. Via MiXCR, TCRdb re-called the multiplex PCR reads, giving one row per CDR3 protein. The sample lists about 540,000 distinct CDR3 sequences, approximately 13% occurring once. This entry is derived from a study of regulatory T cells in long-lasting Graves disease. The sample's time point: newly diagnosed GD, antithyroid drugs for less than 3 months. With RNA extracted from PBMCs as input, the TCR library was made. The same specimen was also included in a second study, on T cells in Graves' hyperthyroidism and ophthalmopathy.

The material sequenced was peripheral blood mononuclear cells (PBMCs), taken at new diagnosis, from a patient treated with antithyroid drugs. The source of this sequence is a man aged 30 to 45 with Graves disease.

CDR3 DNA sequence: TGTGCTAGTGGTTTCCAAACCCAAGAGACCCAGTACTTC. It specifies CASGFQTQETQYF. The chain links TRBV12-5 to TRBJ2-5; D is undetermined. This CDR3 contains 13 residues. With 3 bases removed from V and 1 base from J, the gap between germline ends came to 6 bases. Germline-derived CDR1 and CDR2 are LGHNT and FRNRAP.